The source of this T cell receptor beta chain is a study of T cell responses to AZD1222 COVID-19 vaccine. Using immunoSEQ multiplex PCR, the repertoire was profiled, and TCRdb retains in-frame clones only, with some absent. The sample lists tens of thousands of clones, 70% to 90% occurring once. The source was peripheral blood, collected 28 days after the second AZD1222 dose. The sequence was obtained from an adult who received the AZD1222 COVID-19 vaccine.

CDR3 residues: CAWSLVGRVTF. The CDR3 DNA reads as TGTGCCTGGAGTCTCGTTGGGAGGGTTACCTTC. This chain joins TRBV30 and TRBJ1-2; D is unclear. Trimming cost V 2 bases and J 14 bases, with 15 bases left between them. CDR1 is GTSNPN, CDR2 SVGIG, per germline (reference sequence). The CDR3 runs to 11 residues.